These 15 T cell receptor beta chains were all obtained from the same sample, sequenced in a study of shared clonotypes between healthy human individuals. Generated by immunoSEQ multiplex PCR, the TCRdb table keeps only in-frame clones and is missing some. Altogether about 640,000 clones are present, around 72% being singletons, with the ten largest covering less than 2%. Sequencing used memory CD4+ T cells sorted from blood. The subset was: CD45RA-negative fraction. Receptors were obtained from a woman aged 25 to 39 in good health.

As for this clone: The same CDR3 can be traced to other DNA sequences in this sample. This chain links TRBV28 with TRBJ1-3; D remains unclear. The germline V gene has CDR1 MDHEN and CDR2 SYDVKM. There are 15 residues in the CDR3. Trimming took off 9 bases at V and 4 bases at J, with 19 bases between the two ends. The CDR3 is CASSKLHISGNTIYF. CDR3 nucleotides: TGTGCCAGTAGTAAGCTCCACATATCCGGAAACACCATATATTTT.

J is TRBJ1-4 and V is TRBV4-1; the D gene is possibly TRBD1 (6 bases). The V and J ends lost 1 base and 7 bases respectively, with 10 bases between them. Germline CDR1 and CDR2: MGHRA and YSYEKL. This CDR3 comprises 14 residues. This CDR3 is CASSQGTVLEKLFF. In nucleotides, the CDR3 is TGCGCCAGCAGCCAAGGGACAGTGCTTGAAAAACTGTTTTTT.

CDR3 sequence (DNA): TGTGCCAGCAGCTTTGATTCTTGGGACGTCTACGAGCAGTACTTC. Amino acids: CASSFDSWDVYEQYF. The chain has TRBV7-9 and TRBJ2-7; D tentatively fits TRBD1 or TRBD2 (5 bases each). The CDR3 spans 15 residues. Germline CDR1 reads SEHNR; CDR2 reads FQNEAQ (reference sequence). V was cut by 3 bases and J by 3 bases, with 15 bases left in between.

V gene TRBV19 combines with J gene TRBJ2-2, with D possibly matching TRBD2 (6 bases). In germline, CDR1 is LNHDA, CDR2 SQIVND (reference sequence). The CDR3 loop spans 13 amino acids. Trimming left V 9 bases short and J 4 bases short, with 12 bases between. The CDR3 nucleotides are TGTGCCAGCCGGGACTGGGGCACCGGGGAGCTGTTTTTT. It specifies CASRDWGTGELFF.

The chain employs TRBV5-1 and TRBJ2-2; D might be TRBD2 (6 bases). Per germline, CDR1 SGHRS and CDR2 YFSETQ. This CDR3 contains 16 residues. V was pared by 4 bases and J by 4 bases, with 17 bases between. The CDR3 loop is CASSAQAGWGTGELFF. The DNA of the CDR3 is TGCGCCAGCAGCGCCCAGGCGGGATGGGGCACCGGGGAGCTGTTTTTT.

The rearrangement joins TRBV7-4 to TRBJ2-7; no reliable D call. This CDR3 region has 15 residues. Germline assignment: CDR1 SGHVT and CDR2 SQSDAQ. Trimming removed 1 base at V and 2 bases at J, with 12 bases between. CDR3 nucleotides: TGTGCCAGCAGCTTAGGGTTAGCCGAAACCTACGAGCAGTACTTC. This sequence encodes CASSLGLAETYEQYF.

The chain carries TRBV27 and TRBJ1-5; the match to TRBD1 covers 8 bases. Germline V CDR1 and CDR2: MNHEY, SMNVEV (reference sequence). The CDR3 sequence is 18 residues long. With V trimmed by 5 bases and J by 3 bases, 15 bases remained unmatched. CDR3 amino acids: CASSPVVLRDRINQPQHF. Written as DNA, the CDR3 is TGTGCCAGCAGTCCTGTTGTCCTAAGGGACAGGATCAATCAGCCCCAGCATTTT.

The chain links TRBV28 to TRBJ2-7; D call uncertain. V was clipped by 6 bases and J by 3 bases, with 15 bases between them. The CDR3 extends over 14 amino acids. Germline V gene data show CDR1 as MDHEN and CDR2 as SYDVKM. The CDR3 loop reads CASRKLLRSYEQYF. DNA for the CDR3: TGTGCCAGCAGAAAGCTCTTACGGAGCTACGAGCAGTACTTC.

This clone showed up just once. The gene calls are TRBV27 and TRBJ2-7; D is undetermined. Trimming cost V 5 bases and J 1 base, with 9 bases left between them. Per the germline V gene, CDR1 is MNHEY and CDR2 is SMNVEV (reference sequence). This CDR3 comprises 13 residues. The CDR3 protein is CASSPLNSYEQYF. The CDR3 DNA follows: TGTGCCAGCAGTCCCCTTAATTCCTACGAGCAGTACTTC.

V usage is TRBV18 and J usage is TRBJ2-7; 11 positions match TRBD1. The germline CDR1 and CDR2 sequences are KGHSH and LQKENI. V trimming: 3 bases; J trimming: 5 bases; junction bases outside the gene matches: 9. The CDR3 contains 16 residues. CDR3 nucleotide sequence: TGTGCCAGCTCACCGCAACGGGGACAGGGGGTCAACGAGCAGTACTTC. It codes for CASSPQRGQGVNEQYF.

This chain uses TRBV28 with TRBJ2-3, with a possible D match to TRBD2 (6 bases). Germline V lookup: CDR1 MDHEN, CDR2 SYDVKM. This CDR3 has 18 residues. With 6 bases removed from V and 1 base from J, the gap between germline ends came to 23 bases. CDR3 nucleotides: TGTGCCAGCAGCGAGGTGGGACTGAGGACTGCTCGCACAGATACGCAGTATTTT. Its translation: CASSEVGLRTARTDTQYF. The full variable domain, with the rest looked up from reference TRBV28 and TRBJ2-3, is DVKVTQSSRYLVKRTGEKVFLECVQDMDHENMFWYRQDPGLGLRLIYFSYDVKMKEKGDIPEGYSVSREKKERFSLILESASTNQTSMYLCASSEVGLRTARTDTQYFGPGTRLTVL.

This rearrangement joins TRBV10-1 to TRBJ1-4; 12 bases fit TRBD1. CDR1 is WNHNN, CDR2 SYGVQD, per germline (reference sequence). Losses at the gene ends were 2 bases for V and 7 bases for J; bases not matched to a gene: 2. The CDR3 contains 15 residues. The CDR3 reads CASSEGTGGLEKLFF. CDR3 in DNA: TGCGCCAGCAGTGAGGGGACAGGGGGCCTTGAAAAACTGTTTTTT.

The chain couples TRBV28 to TRBJ1-5, with 9 nucleotides matching TRBD1. The CDR3 runs to 16 residues. Germline loops: CDR1 MDHEN, CDR2 SYDVKM. V shed 6 bases and J 6 bases; nucleotides not matched to a gene: 12. DNA for the CDR3: TGTGCCAGCAGGCCCACCGGGACAGGGAAAGGTCAGCCCCAGCATTTT. Translation: CASRPTGTGKGQPQHF.

The gene calls are TRBV6-1 and TRBJ1-1; 7 bases are shared with TRBD1. CDR1 MNHNS and CDR2 SASEGT come from the germline V gene. The CDR3 is made up of 16 amino acids. The V gene end was trimmed by 3 bases and the J gene end by 2 bases; junction bases not matched to a gene: 9. CDR3 sequence: CASSDPSGGPNTEAFF. The CDR3 nucleotides are TGTGCCAGCAGTGATCCTTCAGGGGGGCCAAACACTGAAGCTTTCTTT.

The V gene is TRBV15, the J gene TRBJ1-2, with D perhaps matching TRBD1 (6 bases). Germline lookup yields CDR1 LNHNV and CDR2 YYDKDF (reference sequence). V was pared by 7 bases and J by 0 bases, with 12 bases between. CDR3 length: 14 residues. The CDR3 loop is CATTGQRSNYGYTF. CDR3 nucleotide sequence: TGTGCCACCACCGGACAGCGCTCTAACTATGGCTACACCTTC.